The rows below give T cell receptor beta chains drawn from one sample of a study of blood T cell repertoires in COVID-19. Method: immunoSEQ multiplex PCR; TCRdb's copy keeps in-frame clones and lacks some. Of around 120,000 clones detected, over 80% appear once; the ten largest clones hold 1.9%. The specimen sequenced was peripheral blood. The receptors originated from a man between 70 and 80 years old with acute or convalescent COVID-19. The CDR3 runs from the conserved cysteine through the conserved F or W. A D gene is named only where the DNA matches it firmly. Not all rows give a size; the values are once, few, many and, for expanded clones, a class.

size: few
V: TRBV10-3
D: TRBD1
J: TRBJ2-5
CDR3: CAIRRGGAGGETQYF
DNA: TGTGCCATCAGGCGAGGGGGCGCAGGCGGGGAGACCCAGTACTTC

size: .
V: TRBV12-3/TRBV12-4
D: .
J: TRBJ2-4
CDR3: CASGTLAGIQYF
DNA: TGTGCCAGCGGGACACTGGCTGGCATTCAGTACTTC

size: few
V: TRBV5-4
D: TRBD2
J: TRBJ2-5
CDR3: CASSLASRGGRETQYF
DNA: TGTGCCAGCAGCTTGGCCTCTCGGGGGGGCCGGGAGACCCAGTACTTC

size: .
V: TRBV3-1/TRBV3-2
D: .
J: TRBJ2-3
CDR3: CASSQKRFGVTQYF
DNA: TGTGCCAGCAGCCAAAAAAGGTTCGGGGTGACGCAGTATTTT

size: .
V: TRBV11-2
D: TRBD2
J: TRBJ2-3
CDR3: CASSVRGASTDTQYF
DNA: TGTGCCAGCAGCGTGCGGGGGGCTAGCACAGATACGCAGTATTTT

size: .
V: TRBV5-1
D: TRBD2
J: TRBJ2-3
CDR3: CASSPRDGGADTQYF
DNA: TGCGCCAGCAGCCCTCGCGATGGGGGGGCAGATACGCAGTATTTT

size: .
V: TRBV28
D: .
J: TRBJ2-5
CDR3: CASSTRRGGTQYF
DNA: TGTGCCAGCAGTACTCGCCGGGGAGGGACCCAGTACTTC

size: .
V: TRBV23-1
D: TRBD1
J: TRBJ2-5
CDR3: CASSPTSTVPGQGRETQYF
DNA: TGCGCCAGCAGTCCTACCTCCACAGTCCCGGGACAGGGAAGGGAGACCCAGTACTTC

size: .
V: TRBV6-5
D: TRBD2
J: TRBJ2-1
CDR3: CASSLLADFTDEQFF
DNA: TGTGCCAGCAGTCTTCTAGCGGACTTTACCGATGAGCAGTTCTTC

size: .
V: TRBV4-1
D: .
J: TRBJ2-3
CDR3: CASSRFDRSSTDTQYF
DNA: TGCGCCAGCAGCCGATTCGACAGGTCTAGCACAGATACGCAGTATTTT

size: .
V: TRBV3-1/TRBV3-2
D: .
J: TRBJ1-2
CDR3: CASSLQGAPGYTF
DNA: TGTGCCAGCAGTCTGCAGGGTGCTCCGGGCTACACCTTC

size: .
V: TRBV5-1
D: .
J: TRBJ1-3
CDR3: CASSLGVLGPGNTIYF
DNA: TGCGCCAGCAGCTTGGGGGTCTTGGGCCCTGGAAACACCATATATTTT

size: .
V: TRBV20-1
D: .
J: TRBJ1-6
CDR3: CSASSGGIGNSPLHF
DNA: TGCAGTGCTAGTAGCGGGGGTATAGGCAATTCACCCCTCCACTTT

size: .
V: TRBV9
D: .
J: TRBJ2-5
CDR3: CASSVEGGETQYF
DNA: TGTGCCAGCAGCGTAGAAGGCGGAGAGACCCAGTACTTC

size: .
V: TRBV14
D: .
J: TRBJ1-4
CDR3: CASSPTRDRGKLFF
DNA: TGTGCCAGCAGCCCAACTCGGGATAGGGGGAAACTGTTTTTT

size: .
V: TRBV11-2
D: .
J: TRBJ2-5
CDR3: CASSLAQGGETQYF
DNA: TGTGCCAGCAGCTTAGCCCAGGGCGGAGAGACCCAGTACTTC

size: .
V: TRBV5-4
D: TRBD2
J: TRBJ2-7
CDR3: CASSLGLAGSYEQYF
DNA: TGTGCCAGCAGCTTGGGGCTAGCGGGTTCCTACGAGCAGTACTTC

size: .
V: TRBV11-2
D: .
J: TRBJ1-4
CDR3: CASSLVGSRNNEKLFF
DNA: TGTGCCAGCAGCTTAGTGGGCAGCAGGAATAATGAAAAACTGTTTTTT

size: .
V: TRBV2
D: .
J: TRBJ2-3
CDR3: CASTPGDTQYF
DNA: TGTGCCAGCACCCCCGGTGATACGCAGTATTTT

size: .
V: TRBV15
D: TRBD1
J: TRBJ1-2
CDR3: CATSRDRVTGGYTF
DNA: TGTGCCACCAGCAGGGACAGGGTGACGGGGGGCTACACCTTC

size: .
V: TRBV5-1
D: .
J: TRBJ2-3
CDR3: CASSRGSQYIDTQYF
DNA: TGCGCCAGCAGCCGCGGGTCGCAGTATATTGATACGCAGTATTTT

size: .
V: TRBV28
D: TRBD2
J: TRBJ2-5
CDR3: CASSSASSGGGQETQYF
DNA: TGTGCCAGCAGTTCCGCGAGCAGCGGGGGAGGCCAAGAGACCCAGTACTTC

size: once
V: TRBV5-1
D: .
J: TRBJ1-1
CDR3: CASSLAAIGGGEAFF
DNA: TGCGCCAGCAGCTTGGCCGCGATCGGAGGAGGGGAAGCTTTCTTT

size: .
V: TRBV19
D: .
J: TRBJ2-5
CDR3: CASSPQGEETQYF
DNA: TGTGCCAGTTCGCCCCAGGGTGAAGAGACCCAGTACTTC

size: many
V: TRBV19
D: TRBD1
J: TRBJ2-6
CDR3: CASATGDGANVLTF
DNA: TGTGCCAGTGCGACAGGGGATGGGGCCAACGTCCTGACTTTC

size: few
V: TRBV6-1
D: .
J: TRBJ1-6
CDR3: CASSEADSSGSPLHF
DNA: TGTGCCAGCAGTGAAGCGGACAGTTCGGGTTCACCCCTCCACTTT

size: .
V: TRBV10-2
D: TRBD1
J: TRBJ2-7
CDR3: CASRKTGGLNEQYF
DNA: TGCGCCAGCAGGAAGACAGGGGGCTTGAACGAGCAGTACTTC

size: .
V: TRBV9
D: .
J: TRBJ2-3
CDR3: CASSARPGGTDTQYF
DNA: TGTGCCAGCAGCGCACGCCCGGGGGGCACAGATACGCAGTATTTT

size: few
V: TRBV5-5
D: TRBD1
J: TRBJ1-5
CDR3: CASSTSPGQDNQPQHF
DNA: TGTGCCAGCAGCACGTCTCCGGGACAGGACAATCAGCCCCAGCATTTT

size: .
V: TRBV5-1
D: TRBD1
J: TRBJ1-2
CDR3: CASTFHQGATYGYTF
DNA: TGCGCCAGCACCTTTCACCAGGGGGCTACCTATGGCTACACCTTC

size: .
V: TRBV7-9
D: .
J: TRBJ2-3
CDR3: CASSGWAGTDTQYF
DNA: TGTGCCAGCAGCGGCTGGGCAGGCACAGATACGCAGTATTTT

size: .
V: TRBV5-8
D: TRBD2
J: TRBJ2-1
CDR3: CASSLGRLAGFF
DNA: TGTGCCAGCAGCTTGGGTCGCCTAGCGGGGTTCTTC

size: .
V: TRBV5-1
D: .
J: TRBJ2-7
CDR3: CASSLALIGPQSSDEQYF
DNA: TGCGCCAGCAGCTTGGCCCTCATTGGGCCTCAATCGTCCGACGAGCAGTACTTC

size: .
V: TRBV30
D: .
J: TRBJ1-2
CDR3: CAWSPSGYGYTF
DNA: TGTGCCTGGAGCCCTTCCGGCTATGGCTACACCTTC

size: .
V: TRBV28
D: .
J: TRBJ1-2
CDR3: CASKGQSYYGYTF
DNA: TGTGCCAGCAAGGGGCAGTCTTACTATGGCTACACCTTC

size: .
V: TRBV14
D: TRBD2
J: TRBJ2-1
CDR3: CASSHRKPGLAGGGEQFF
DNA: TGTGCCAGCAGCCACCGGAAGCCTGGGCTAGCGGGGGGGGGCGAGCAGTTCTTC

size: once
V: TRBV6-5
D: TRBD1
J: TRBJ1-1
CDR3: CASTYTLTGRNTEAFF
DNA: TGTGCCAGCACTTATACTTTGACAGGGCGGAACACTGAAGCTTTCTTT

size: .
V: TRBV11-2
D: .
J: TRBJ1-1
CDR3: CASSPVGRAEAFF
DNA: TGTGCCAGCAGCCCGGTTGGGCGGGCTGAAGCTTTCTTT

size: .
V: TRBV6-5
D: .
J: TRBJ2-4
CDR3: CASSPFIAKNIQYF
DNA: TGTGCCAGCAGTCCTTTTATAGCCAAAAACATTCAGTACTTC

size: .
V: TRBV11-3
D: TRBD1
J: TRBJ2-3
CDR3: CASSRQGSTDTQYF
DNA: TGTGCCAGCAGCCGACAGGGGAGCACAGATACGCAGTATTTT

size: .
V: TRBV7-9
D: TRBD1
J: TRBJ2-2
CDR3: CASSLTGGETGELFF
DNA: TGTGCCAGCAGTCTAACAGGGGGAGAGACCGGGGAGCTGTTTTTT

size: once
V: TRBV14
D: .
J: TRBJ1-2
CDR3: CASSPRPATYGYTF
DNA: TGTGCCAGCAGCCCGCGCCCCGCTACCTATGGCTACACCTTC

size: .
V: TRBV6-5
D: .
J: TRBJ2-2
CDR3: CACRRGNTGELFF
DNA: TGTGCCTGCAGGCGGGGGAACACCGGGGAGCTGTTTTTT

size: .
V: TRBV5-1
D: TRBD1
J: TRBJ1-1
CDR3: CASRQGIRTEAFF
DNA: TGCGCCAGCAGACAGGGGATACGCACTGAAGCTTTCTTT

size: .
V: TRBV6-1
D: .
J: TRBJ1-6
CDR3: CASSHGQLRSPLHF
DNA: TGTGCCAGCAGTCACGGACAGCTCCGTTCACCCCTCCACTTT

size: .
V: TRBV5-1
D: .
J: TRBJ1-3
CDR3: CASSQDSSGNTIYF
DNA: TGCGCCAGCAGCCAGGACAGCTCTGGAAACACCATATATTTT

size: .
V: TRBV15
D: .
J: TRBJ1-1
CDR3: CATSRGTGTNTEAFF
DNA: TGTGCCACCAGCAGGGGGACCGGGACAAACACTGAAGCTTTCTTT

size: .
V: TRBV7-6
D: .
J: TRBJ1-6
CDR3: CASSRGGSNNNSPLHF
DNA: TGTGCCAGCAGCAGAGGCGGGAGCAACAATAATTCACCCCTCCACTTT

size: .
V: TRBV20-1
D: .
J: TRBJ2-5
CDR3: CSATGQETQYF
DNA: TGCAGCGCGACAGGCCAAGAGACCCAGTACTTC

size: few
V: TRBV5-4
D: TRBD1
J: TRBJ1-2
CDR3: CASSNRDREGYGYTF
DNA: TGTGCCAGCAGCAACCGGGACAGGGAAGGCTATGGCTACACCTTC

size: .
V: TRBV28
D: .
J: TRBJ1-1
CDR3: CASSPRGNTEAFF
DNA: TGTGCCAGCAGCCCCCGGGGGAACACTGAAGCTTTCTTT

size: .
V: TRBV3-1/TRBV3-2
D: .
J: TRBJ1-5
CDR3: CASSQVGGGQPQHF
DNA: TGTGCCAGCAGCCAAGTTGGGGGCGGTCAGCCCCAGCATTTT

size: .
V: TRBV27
D: TRBD1
J: TRBJ1-2
CDR3: CATGTAGLRGYTF
DNA: TGTGCCACCGGGACAGCGGGTTTAAGAGGCTACACCTTC

size: .
V: TRBV6-5
D: .
J: TRBJ1-5
CDR3: CASRRQSNQPQHF
DNA: TGTGCCAGCAGAAGACAGAGCAATCAGCCCCAGCATTTT

size: .
V: TRBV18
D: TRBD1
J: TRBJ2-7
CDR3: CASSVPGTGSEQYF
DNA: TGTGCCAGCTCAGTTCCCGGGACAGGCAGCGAGCAGTACTTC

size: many
V: TRBV12-3/TRBV12-4
D: .
J: TRBJ2-3
CDR3: CASSPSTDTQYF
DNA: TGTGCCAGCAGTCCGTCTACAGATACGCAGTATTTT

size: .
V: TRBV6-1
D: TRBD2
J: TRBJ2-1
CDR3: CASSEAGGGAGEQFF
DNA: TGTGCCAGCAGTGAAGCAGGCGGGGGGGCCGGGGAGCAGTTCTTC

size: .
V: TRBV7-2
D: .
J: TRBJ1-1
CDR3: CASSPYYLSEAFF
DNA: TGTGCCAGCAGCCCTTACTATTTAAGTGAAGCTTTCTTT